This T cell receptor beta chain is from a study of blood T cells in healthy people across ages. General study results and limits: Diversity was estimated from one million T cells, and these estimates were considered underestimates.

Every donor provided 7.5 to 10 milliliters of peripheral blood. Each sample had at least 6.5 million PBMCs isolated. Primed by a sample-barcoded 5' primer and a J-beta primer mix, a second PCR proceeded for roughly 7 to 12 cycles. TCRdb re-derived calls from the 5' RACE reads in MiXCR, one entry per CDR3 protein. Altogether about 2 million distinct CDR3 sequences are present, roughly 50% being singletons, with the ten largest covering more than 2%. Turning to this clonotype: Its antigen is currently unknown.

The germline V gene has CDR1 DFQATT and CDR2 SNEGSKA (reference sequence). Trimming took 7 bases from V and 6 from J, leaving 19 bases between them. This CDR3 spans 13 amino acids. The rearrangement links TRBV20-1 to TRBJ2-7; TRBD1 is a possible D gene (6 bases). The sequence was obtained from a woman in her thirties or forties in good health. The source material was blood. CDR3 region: CSGNRVKVSEQYF. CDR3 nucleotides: TGCAGTGGCAACAGGGTAAAAGTCTCCGAGCAGTACTTC.